This is a list of T cell receptor beta chains from one sample in a study of blood T cell repertoires in COVID-19. This table comes from immunoSEQ multiplex PCR, and its TCRdb copy is limited to in-frame clones, with some not included. Altogether 48,000 or so clones are present, around 86% being singletons, with the ten largest covering around 2.6%. Sequenced material: peripheral blood. The source is an elderly woman with COVID-19, enrolled during active disease. Each CDR3 is given with its conserved first and last residue. D genes are given only for firm matches. Some rows mark clone size as missing; the rest say once, few, many or name a class of expanded clone.

v_gene,abundance,j_gene,len,d_gene,CDR3aa,CDR3nt
TRBV28,NA,TRBJ2-7,14,TRBD1,CASRRQGTLGEQYF,TGTGCTAGCAGGAGACAGGGCACCTTGGGGGAGCAGTACTTC
TRBV12-3/TRBV12-4,once,TRBJ1-1,13,NA,CASRVHANTEAFF,TGTGCCAGCAGGGTACACGCGAACACTGAAGCTTTCTTT
TRBV29-1,NA,TRBJ2-5,12,NA,CSVEFSQETQYF,TGCAGCGTTGAGTTTAGCCAAGAGACCCAGTACTTC
TRBV7-2,NA,TRBJ1-1,12,NA,CASSLYGAEAFF,TGTGCCAGCAGCTTATATGGAGCTGAAGCTTTCTTT
TRBV7-2,NA,TRBJ1-1,14,TRBD1,CASSLGTGWAEAFF,TGTGCCAGCAGCTTGGGGACAGGGTGGGCTGAAGCTTTCTTT
TRBV7-9,NA,TRBJ2-7,15,TRBD2,CASSLGTSGLGEQYF,TGTGCCAGCAGCTTAGGGACTAGCGGACTAGGGGAGCAGTACTTC
TRBV10-2,NA,TRBJ2-1,12,TRBD1,CASSEFGQGQFF,TGCGCCAGCAGTGAGTTTGGACAGGGCCAGTTCTTC
TRBV3-1/TRBV3-2,medium-sized,TRBJ1-2,16,TRBD1,CASSPQPGQSPYGYTF,TGTGCCAGCAGCCCTCAACCGGGACAGAGCCCCTATGGCTACACCTTC
TRBV4-1,once,TRBJ1-5,16,NA,CASSQVWGDSNQPQHF,TGCGCCAGCAGCCAAGTGTGGGGGGATAGCAATCAGCCCCAGCATTTT
TRBV5-1,NA,TRBJ1-1,14,TRBD1,CASSPRTGGTEAFF,TGCGCCAGCAGCCCGAGGACAGGGGGCACTGAAGCTTTCTTT
TRBV6-5,NA,TRBJ1-1,15,TRBD1,CASSLRTGRNTEAFF,TGTGCCAGCAGCCTGAGGACAGGACGAAACACTGAAGCTTTCTTT
TRBV3-1/TRBV3-2,NA,TRBJ1-2,14,TRBD1,CASSRTGEAGGYTF,TGTGCCAGCAGCCGGACAGGAGAGGCTGGCGGCTACACCTTC
TRBV15,NA,TRBJ1-2,14,TRBD1,CATSYRGGGYGYTF,TGTGCCACCAGCTACAGGGGAGGCGGCTATGGCTACACCTTC
TRBV6-7,NA,TRBJ1-4,16,TRBD1,CASSWGTGWKDEKLFF,TGTGCCAGCAGTTGGGGGACAGGGTGGAAAGATGAAAAACTGTTTTTT
TRBV7-2,NA,TRBJ2-3,18,TRBD2,CASSLVSLAGGSTDTQYF,TGTGCCAGCAGCTTAGTTTCACTAGCGGGGGGGAGCACAGATACGCAGTATTTT
TRBV9,NA,TRBJ1-1,15,NA,CASSVGVGSNTEAFF,TGTGCCAGCAGCGTAGGTGTAGGGAGTAACACTGAAGCTTTCTTT
TRBV7-3,few,TRBJ2-1,15,NA,CASSLQGSSYNEQFF,TGTGCCAGCAGCTTACAGGGGAGCTCCTACAATGAGCAGTTCTTC
TRBV6-6,NA,TRBJ1-2,16,NA,CASISGTSLTNYGYTF,TGTGCCAGCATCAGCGGCACCTCATTAACCAACTATGGCTACACCTTC
TRBV5-6,NA,TRBJ2-5,18,NA,CASSVVGMGAGQQETQYF,TGTGCCAGCAGCGTTGTGGGGATGGGGGCAGGTCAACAAGAGACCCAGTACTTC
TRBV7-6,NA,TRBJ1-6,15,TRBD1,CASSWTGQGNSPLHF,TGTGCCAGCAGCTGGACAGGTCAAGGGAATTCACCCCTCCACTTT
TRBV9,NA,TRBJ2-5,15,TRBD2,CASSRTSGGAETQYF,TGTGCCAGCAGCCGGACTAGCGGGGGGGCAGAGACCCAGTACTTC
TRBV6-1,NA,TRBJ2-1,16,TRBD2,CASSDISSGRVNEQFF,TGTGCCAGCAGTGATATATCTAGCGGGAGGGTTAATGAGCAGTTCTTC
TRBV6-6,NA,TRBJ1-1,12,TRBD1,CASSTGATEAFF,TGTGCCAGCAGTACAGGGGCCACTGAAGCTTTCTTT
TRBV25-1,NA,TRBJ1-1,15,TRBD1,CASSEYPDRGREAFF,TGTGCCAGCAGTGAATACCCCGACAGGGGCCGTGAAGCTTTCTTT
TRBV5-4,few,TRBJ1-5,15,TRBD1,CASSLQGVSNQPQHF,TGTGCCAGCAGCCTTCAGGGGGTAAGCAATCAGCCCCAGCATTTT
TRBV5-5,NA,TRBJ2-2,13,NA,CASSPRGSGELFF,TGTGCCAGCAGCCCCCGGGGTTCCGGGGAGCTGTTTTTT
TRBV20-1,NA,TRBJ1-4,11,NA,CSAARFGKLFF,TGCAGTGCTGCACGGTTTGGAAAACTGTTTTTT
TRBV5-1,NA,TRBJ2-7,14,NA,CASRPGTTSYEQYF,TGCGCCAGCAGACCCGGGACAACCTCCTACGAGCAGTACTTC
TRBV11-2,once,TRBJ2-7,14,TRBD2,CASSSTSGSYEQYF,TGTGCCAGCAGCTCGACTAGCGGGTCCTACGAGCAGTACTTC
TRBV5-1,NA,TRBJ1-1,16,TRBD1,CASSFPTGGLDTEAFF,TGCGCCAGCAGCTTCCCGACAGGGGGGCTGGACACTGAAGCTTTCTTT
TRBV5-4,NA,TRBJ2-7,17,TRBD1,CASSWGPVRQGNYEQYF,TGTGCCAGCAGCTGGGGCCCGGTGCGACAGGGGAACTACGAGCAGTACTTC
TRBV9,NA,TRBJ1-2,15,TRBD1,CASSLVGTAVYGYTF,TGTGCCAGCAGCCTAGTAGGGACAGCGGTATATGGCTACACCTTC
TRBV7-9,few,TRBJ1-4,17,NA,CASSLASAGRGNEKLFF,TGTGCCAGCAGCTTAGCAAGTGCGGGGCGCGGTAATGAAAAACTGTTTTTT
TRBV7-9,few,TRBJ2-1,17,TRBD1,CASSIQGARSSYNEQFF,TGTGCCAGCAGTATTCAGGGGGCAAGGAGCTCCTACAATGAGCAGTTCTTC
TRBV20-1,NA,TRBJ1-5,15,NA,CSASPRSRSNQPQHF,TGCAGTGCTAGTCCCCGTAGCCGGAGCAATCAGCCCCAGCATTTT
TRBV11-2,NA,TRBJ2-1,15,TRBD2,CASSLAGTSVNEQFF,TGTGCCAGCAGCTTAGCCGGGACTAGCGTTAATGAGCAGTTCTTC
TRBV28,NA,TRBJ2-5,14,NA,CASSLPGSRETQYF,TGTGCCAGCAGTTTACCCGGGAGTCGCGAGACCCAGTACTTC
TRBV2,NA,TRBJ1-1,15,NA,CASRMTVNMNTEAFF,TGTGCCAGCAGGATGACAGTTAACATGAACACTGAAGCTTTCTTT
TRBV5-4,NA,TRBJ1-5,16,NA,CASSSGGGASNQPQHF,TGTGCCAGCAGCTCCGGCGGGGGGGCGAGCAATCAGCCCCAGCATTTT
TRBV28,few,TRBJ1-4,16,TRBD1,CASSLFGQGAGEKLFF,TGTGCCAGCAGTCTCTTCGGCCAGGGGGCAGGTGAAAAACTGTTTTTT